The 2 T cell receptor beta chains presented below share a single source sample, sequenced in a study of shared clonotypes between healthy human individuals (dated by TCRdb to 2019 to 2021). Library construction relied on the immunoSEQ multiplex PCR assay. TCRdb took over this immuneACCESS table, retaining in-frame rearrangements with V and J assigned. Such tables are incomplete; in checked studies, under half of the missing clones stem from an unresolved V gene, and the remainder is unexplained. Here the sample has 640,000 or so clones; more than 70% occur a single time. In total, the top ten clones hold 1.8% of the sample. Sequenced: memory CD4+ T cells sorted from blood. Read against the paper, the sample's cell subset or site label means: CD45RA-negative fraction. Every receptor here comes from a woman aged 30 to 39 in good health.

The chain joins TRBV5-4 to TRBJ2-3; 8 nucleotides line up with TRBD1. The germline CDR1 and CDR2 sequences are SGHNT and YYREEE (reference sequence). This CDR3 has 16 residues. J lost 4 bases, V lost 4 bases, and 11 bases had no gene match. Here the CDR3 reads CASSLPHRGSADTQYF. In DNA form, the CDR3 reads TGTGCCAGCAGCCTACCCCACAGGGGGTCGGCAGATACGCAGTATTTT.

As concerns this clone: Other DNA sequences from this sample encode an identical CDR3 as well. The rearrangement joins TRBV19 to TRBJ2-7; perhaps D is TRBD1 or TRBD2 (5 bases each). The CDR3 consists of 12 residues. V was pared by 1 base and J by 6 bases, with 7 bases between. The germline V gene encodes CDR1 LNHDA and CDR2 SQIVND (reference sequence). This chain's CDR3 is CASSIAGTEQYF. The DNA for the CDR3 is TGTGCCAGTAGTATAGCGGGGACCGAGCAGTACTTC.